This TCR beta chain was captured by sequencing in a study of blood T cell repertoires in COVID-19. Study-wide background: Sites in the United States, Italy and Spain provided acute and convalescent COVID-19 samples. PBMCs, B-cell-depleted T cells, or T cells provided the cDNA or gDNA that made up the material.

Original processing methods: Amplification from reference gene primers served as the basis for estimated nucleated cell counts. The table came from immunoSEQ multiplex PCR; TCRdb's copy has only in-frame clones and leaves some out. V, J and clone size derive from that table, while D and trimming were established from the DNA sequence. This sample yields 50,000 to 65,000 clones, of which roughly 74% are seen a single time; roughly 30% belongs to the top ten. The length of the CDR3 is 11 residues. From germline, CDR1 is SGHNT and CDR2 YENEEA. The V gene lost 1 base and the J gene lost 9 bases, with 6 bases spanning the gap.

The chain links TRBV11-3 to TRBJ1-1; D not resolved. The clonotype originates from a woman aged 80 or over with acute or convalescent COVID-19. The sample comprised peripheral blood. CDR3 loop: CASSLGEKAFF. The CDR3 coding sequence is TGTGCCAGCAGCTTAGGTGAGAAAGCTTTCTTT. The full variable domain, completed using reference TRBV11-3 and TRBJ1-1, is EAGVVQSPRYKIIEKKQPVAFWCNPISGHNTLYWYLQNLGQGPELLIRYENEEAVDDSQLPKDRFSAERLKGVDSTLKIQPAELGDSAVYLCASSLGEKAFFGQGTRLTVV.